Described below is a single T cell receptor beta chain sequence and its context. Its specificity is unknown. This CDR3 has 15 amino acids. CDR1 and CDR2 (germline): LGHDT, YNNKEL (reference sequence). The V gene lost 1 base and the J gene lost 5 bases, with 9 bases spanning the gap. This record comes from a study of T-cell memory formation after mild COVID-19. About the research overall: TCR clusters showed largely donor specificity. Overall study findings and caveats: Prior to infection, memory already included some responding clones, suggesting cross-reactive memory joined. Mainly CM and EM harbored the contracting CD4+ clones; mainly EMRA harbored the CD8+ ones.

Constant-segment primers served in 5'RACE that generated TCR alpha and TCR beta cDNA libraries bearing sample barcodes and UMIs. TCRdb redid the calling of the 5' RACE reads with MiXCR, one entry per CDR3 protein. The data show 190,000 or so distinct CDR3 sequences, with 20% to 25% seen just once and 20% to 25% held by the top ten. Sequenced: PBMCs or a T cell subset sorted from them (not recorded which). This clonotype originated in an adult woman who had mild COVID-19 (a few samples of this study predate the infection). Cell type and time point are not known. This chain uses TRBV3-1 with TRBJ1-6; D is ambiguous. CDR3 in amino acids: CASSQGTVNNSPLHF. CDR3 DNA: TGTGCCAGCAGCCAAGGGACCGTCAATAATTCACCCCTCCACTTT.